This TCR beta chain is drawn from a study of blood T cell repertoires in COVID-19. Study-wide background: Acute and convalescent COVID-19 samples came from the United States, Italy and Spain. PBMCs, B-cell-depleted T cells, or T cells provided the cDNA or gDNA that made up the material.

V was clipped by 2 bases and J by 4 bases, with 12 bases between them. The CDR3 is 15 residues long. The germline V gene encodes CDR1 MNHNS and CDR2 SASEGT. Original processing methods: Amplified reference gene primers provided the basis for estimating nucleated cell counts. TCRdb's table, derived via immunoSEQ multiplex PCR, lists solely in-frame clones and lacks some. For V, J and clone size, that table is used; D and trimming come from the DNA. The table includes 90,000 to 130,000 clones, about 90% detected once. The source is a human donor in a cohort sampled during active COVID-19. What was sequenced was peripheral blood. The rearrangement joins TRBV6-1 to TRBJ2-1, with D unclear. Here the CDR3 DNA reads TGTGCCAGCAGTGAACTAGGAGCCAGATACAATGAGCAGTTCTTC. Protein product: CASSELGARYNEQFF.